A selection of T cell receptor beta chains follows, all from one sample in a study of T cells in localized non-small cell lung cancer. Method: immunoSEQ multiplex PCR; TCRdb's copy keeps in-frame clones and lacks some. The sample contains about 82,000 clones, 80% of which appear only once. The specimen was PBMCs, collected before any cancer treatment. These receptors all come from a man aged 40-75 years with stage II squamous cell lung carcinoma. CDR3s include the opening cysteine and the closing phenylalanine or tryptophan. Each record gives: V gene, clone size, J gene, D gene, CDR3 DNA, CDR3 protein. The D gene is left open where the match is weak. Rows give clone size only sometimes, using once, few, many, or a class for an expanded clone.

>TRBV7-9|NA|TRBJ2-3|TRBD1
TGTGCCAGCAGCCCCCGACAGGGGGGCACAGATACGCAGTATTTT
CASSPRQGGTDTQYF
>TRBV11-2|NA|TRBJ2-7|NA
TGTGCCAGCAGCCTCACGAGGGAGCAGTACTTC
CASSLTREQYF
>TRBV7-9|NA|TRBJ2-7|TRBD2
TGTGCCAGCAGCCCCGGACTAGCGAACGAGCAGTACTTC
CASSPGLANEQYF
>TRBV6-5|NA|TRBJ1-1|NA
TGTGCCAGCAGTTACTCGACAGGCTCCCCTGAAGCTTTCTTT
CASSYSTGSPEAFF
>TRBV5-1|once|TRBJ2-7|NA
TGCGCCAGCAGCTTGGGGGTTAACTACGAGCAGTACTTC
CASSLGVNYEQYF
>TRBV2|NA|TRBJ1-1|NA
TGTGCCAGCATGAGGGAACTCCTGAACACTGAAGCTTTCTTT
CASMRELLNTEAFF
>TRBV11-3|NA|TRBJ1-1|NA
TGTGCCAGCAGCCATAACCGGGACACTGAAGCTTTCTTT
CASSHNRDTEAFF
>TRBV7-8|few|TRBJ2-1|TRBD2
TGTGCCAGCAGCTTAAATTCAATTGTTCATCGGCGGGGGGTGAACAATGAGCAGTTCTTC
CASSLNSIVHRRGVNNEQFF
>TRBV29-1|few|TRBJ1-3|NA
TGCAGCGCCTCGGGGACTGGAAACACCATATATTTT
CSASGTGNTIYF
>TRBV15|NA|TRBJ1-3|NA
TGTGCCACCGAACGGGGTTCGGGAAACACCATATATTTT
CATERGSGNTIYF
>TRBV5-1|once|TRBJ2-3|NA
TGCGCCAGCAGCTTGGGCCAGGGTCTAGATACGCAGTATTTT
CASSLGQGLDTQYF
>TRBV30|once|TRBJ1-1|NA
TGTGCCTGGGCACAGGGTTTGAACACTGAAGCTTTCTTT
CAWAQGLNTEAFF
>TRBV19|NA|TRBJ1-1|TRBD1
TGTGCCAGTAGTATGAGGGGGGGGACAGGAGGGAACACTGAAGCTTTCTTT
CASSMRGGTGGNTEAFF
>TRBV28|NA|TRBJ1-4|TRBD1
TGTGCCAGCAGTCCCCCGACAGGGCGGGGAGACTTCTCCGGACTGTTTTTT
CASSPPTGRGDFSGLFF
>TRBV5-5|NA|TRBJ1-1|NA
TGTGCCAGCAGCTTTGGGGGGCTTAACACTGAAGCTTTCTTT
CASSFGGLNTEAFF
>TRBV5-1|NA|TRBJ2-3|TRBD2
TGCGCCAGCAGCTTGGCCGGGGAGGGAACGGGCACAGATACGCAGTATTTT
CASSLAGEGTGTDTQYF
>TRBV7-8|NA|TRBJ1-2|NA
TGTGCCAGCAATGGCGCGGCGTATGGCTACACCTTC
CASNGAAYGYTF
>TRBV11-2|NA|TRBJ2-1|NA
TGTGCCAGCAGCTTAGAGAGGGCGAATGAGCAGTTCTTC
CASSLERANEQFF
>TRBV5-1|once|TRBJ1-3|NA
TGCGCCAGCAGCTTGGTACAGGGAGAAGGAAACACCATATATTTT
CASSLVQGEGNTIYF
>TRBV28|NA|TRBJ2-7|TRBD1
TGTGCCAGCAGTTCAACTATACCGACAGGGATCGAGCAGTACTTC
CASSSTIPTGIEQYF
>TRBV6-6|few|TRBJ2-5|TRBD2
TGTGCCAGCAGTTACCTCGCGACTAGCGGGGGGGAGACCCAGTACTTC
CASSYLATSGGETQYF
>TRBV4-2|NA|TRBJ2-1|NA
TGTGCCAGCAGCCAAGATCTAGCCACCTACAATGAGCAGTTCTTC
CASSQDLATYNEQFF
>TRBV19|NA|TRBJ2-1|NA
TGTGCCAGTAGTAAATTGGTCGGGAGCTCCTACAATGAGCAGTTCTTC
CASSKLVGSSYNEQFF
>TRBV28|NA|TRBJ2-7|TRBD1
TGTGCCAGCAGTTCCACCTTTGACAGGGGCTACGAGCAGTACTTC
CASSSTFDRGYEQYF
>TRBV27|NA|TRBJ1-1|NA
TGTGCCAGCAGTTACAACGAGAACACTGAAGCTTTCTTT
CASSYNENTEAFF
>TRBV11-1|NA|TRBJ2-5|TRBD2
TGTGCCAGCAGCTTAGGCCTACAGGCTAGCGGGGGCCATCAAGAGACCCAGTACTTC
CASSLGLQASGGHQETQYF
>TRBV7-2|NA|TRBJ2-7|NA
TGTGCCAGCAGCCCCGTTGTGGCCTCCTACGAGCAGTACTTC
CASSPVVASYEQYF
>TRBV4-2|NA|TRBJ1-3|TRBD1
TGTGCCAGCAGCCGCCGACAGGGAACTGGAAACACCATATATTTT
CASSRRQGTGNTIYF
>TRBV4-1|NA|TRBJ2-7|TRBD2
TGCGCCAGCAGCCAAGTAGAGGGACTAGCGGCATACGAGCAGTACTTC
CASSQVEGLAAYEQYF
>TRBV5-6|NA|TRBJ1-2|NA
TGTGCCAGCAGCACGACAGCGAACTATGGCTACACCTTC
CASSTTANYGYTF
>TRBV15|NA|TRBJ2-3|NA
TGTGCCACCAGCAGATCTTCAGGGTCAGATACGCAGTATTTT
CATSRSSGSDTQYF
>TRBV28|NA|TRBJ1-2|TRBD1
TGTGCCAGCAGTTCCAATCCGGGACAGGGCGTCTATGGCTACACCTTC
CASSSNPGQGVYGYTF
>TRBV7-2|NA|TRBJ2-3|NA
TGTGCCAGCAGCTTAAACCCCCGGGGCCAAAGAGATACGCAGTATTTT
CASSLNPRGQRDTQYF
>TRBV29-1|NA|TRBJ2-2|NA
TGCAGCGGGCGGACGAACACCGGGGAGCTGTTTTTT
CSGRTNTGELFF
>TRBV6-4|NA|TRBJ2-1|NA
TGTGCCAGCAGTAAATGGGGCGGGTCCGGGAGCTTGTCCTACAATGAGCAGTTCTTC
CASSKWGGSGSLSYNEQFF
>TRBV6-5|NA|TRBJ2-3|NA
TGTGCCAGCGGGAACAGGGCTCAAGGCACAGATACGCAGTATTTT
CASGNRAQGTDTQYF